This entry describes one T cell receptor (beta chain). Its antigen remains unknown. The CDR3 carries no conserved terminal phenylalanine or tryptophan, so it likely arises from a read error. The limits of the CDR3 on the DNA are not certain, so only TCRdb's listed CDR3 is given. This entry is derived from a study of T-cell memory formation after mild COVID-19. Study summary: Largely donor-specific TCR clusters were found.

Counting both end residues, the CDR3 totals 13 amino acids. In germline, CDR1 is SGHVS, CDR2 FQNEAQ. General study points: Within pre-infection memory, some responding clones were found, suggesting cross-reactive memory joined.

Researchers used 5'RACE with constant-segment primers to make TCR alpha and TCR beta cDNA libraries that carry sample barcodes and UMIs. TCRdb re-derived calls from the 5' RACE reads in MiXCR, one entry per CDR3 protein. The sample lists around 200,000 distinct CDR3 sequences; 27% were seen once. The receptor was derived from an adult woman who had mild COVID-19 (a few samples of this study predate the infection). Cell type and time point are not known. Material for sequencing was PBMCs or a T cell subset sorted from them (not recorded which). This chain joins TRBV7-8 and TRBJ2-3; the table's D call, TRBD2, was not checked against the DNA. This chain's CDR3 is CASSSTPGLAGEV.